The clone carrying this TCR beta chain was seen a few times. This entry is derived from a study of early T cells in non-severe SARS-CoV-2 infection. TCRdb reprocessed the 5' RACE reads via MiXCR and lists one record per CDR3 protein. The sample shows about 83,000 distinct CDR3 sequences, more than 9% of them seen only once. The sample consisted of whole blood, taken at baseline. The TCR originated in an adult who was a healthcare worker with PCR-confirmed SARS-CoV-2 infection or an uninfected control (not recorded which).

CDR3 loop: CASSRTSGSLNEQFF. The CDR3 DNA reads TGTGCCAGCAGTCGGACTAGCGGGAGCCTCAATGAGCAGTTCTTC. The chain couples TRBV27 to TRBJ2-1, with 13 bases fitting TRBD2. V dropped 5 bases and J dropped 6; count of bases not matched to a gene: 4. CDR1 is MNHEY and CDR2 is SMNVEV in the germline V gene (reference sequence). This CDR3 has 15 amino acids.